Following are 6 T cell receptor beta chains from one sample sequenced in a study of T cell changes during pregnancy in multiple sclerosis. Repertoires were generated with immunoSEQ multiplex PCR, while TCRdb's copy carries only in-frame clones and drops some. The data show 50,000 to 55,000 clones, about 90% seen once. The sample consisted of CD4+ T cells from peripheral blood mononuclear cells, taken in the third trimester of pregnancy. These TCRs come from a female donor with multiple sclerosis, enrolled in a pregnancy study.

The chain couples TRBV5-1 to TRBJ2-6, with TRBD2 matching 7 bases. Germline V gene data show CDR1 as SGHRS and CDR2 as YFSETQ. The CDR3 spans 18 residues. V dropped 0 bases and J dropped 2; count of bases not matched to a gene: 8. CDR3 sequence (DNA): TGCGCCAGCAGCTTGGGGGGGGGAAGCAATGCTGGGGCCAACGTCCTGACTTTC. Encoded protein: CASSLGGGSNAGANVLTF.

The genes are TRBV2 and TRBJ2-3, with 9 bases that match TRBD1. The CDR3 totals 16 residues. The J segment lost 0 bases and the V segment lost 6 bases, leaving 7 bases of the junction unmatched. Germline V gives CDR1 SNHLY, CDR2 FYNNEI. DNA for the CDR3: TGTGCCAGCAGAAAACAGGGGGCGGTTAGCACAGATACGCAGTATTTT. Amino acid sequence: CASRKQGAVSTDTQYF.

This chain links TRBV5-4 with TRBJ1-5; D remains ambiguous. The CDR3 is 14 amino acids. Germline V gene data show CDR1 as SGHNT and CDR2 as YYREEE (reference sequence). Deletions cut 0 bases from V and 5 bases from J, with 9 bases between. CDR3 sequence (DNA): TGTGCCAGCAGCTTGGACGTCGGGGATCAGCCCCAGCATTTT. Translation: CASSLDVGDQPQHF. Using reference TRBV5-4 and TRBJ1-5 for the parts outside the CDR3, the full variable domain is ETGVTQSPTHLIKTRGQQVTLRCSSQSGHNTVSWYQQALGQGPQFIFQYYREEENGRGNFPPRFSGLQFPNYSSELNVNALELDDSALYLCASSLDVGDQPQHFGDGTRLSIL.

V usage is TRBV5-1 and J usage is TRBJ2-1; the D is unclear. V lost 2 bases and J 1 base, leaving 16 bases between the germline ends. Germline lookup yields CDR1 SGHRS and CDR2 YFSETQ. This CDR3 is 17 amino acids long. This CDR3 reads CASSFITVDNSYNEQFF. The CDR3 coding sequence is TGCGCCAGCAGCTTTATAACGGTTGATAATTCCTACAATGAGCAGTTCTTC. The entire variable domain, with the rest obtained from reference TRBV5-1 and TRBJ2-1, is as follows: KAGVTQTPRYLIKTRGQQVTLSCSPISGHRSVSWYQQTPGQGLQFLFEYFSETQRNKGNFPGRFSGRQFSNSRSEMNVSTLELGDSALYLCASSFITVDNSYNEQFFGPGTRLTVL.

The rearrangement joins TRBV18 to TRBJ2-2, with 8 bases that match TRBD1. The CDR3 length is 16 residues. Germline CDR1 KGHSH, CDR2 LQKENI. With 5 bases clipped from V and 7 bases from J, the junction kept 12 bases outside the gene matches. This CDR3 is CASSSKSGGVGGELFF. CDR3 coding DNA: TGTGCCAGCTCATCAAAATCAGGGGGCGTCGGCGGGGAGCTGTTTTTT.

The chain combines TRBV7-9 with TRBJ2-7, with D perhaps matching TRBD2 (5 bases). This CDR3 has 15 residues. The V end lost 1 base, the J end lost 0 bases, and 10 bases lay between the germline ends. Per the germline V gene, CDR1 is SEHNR and CDR2 is FQNEAQ (reference sequence). This CDR3 reads CASSLVRVSSYEQYF. In nucleotides, the CDR3 is TGTGCCAGCAGCTTAGTGCGGGTAAGCTCCTACGAGCAGTACTTC.